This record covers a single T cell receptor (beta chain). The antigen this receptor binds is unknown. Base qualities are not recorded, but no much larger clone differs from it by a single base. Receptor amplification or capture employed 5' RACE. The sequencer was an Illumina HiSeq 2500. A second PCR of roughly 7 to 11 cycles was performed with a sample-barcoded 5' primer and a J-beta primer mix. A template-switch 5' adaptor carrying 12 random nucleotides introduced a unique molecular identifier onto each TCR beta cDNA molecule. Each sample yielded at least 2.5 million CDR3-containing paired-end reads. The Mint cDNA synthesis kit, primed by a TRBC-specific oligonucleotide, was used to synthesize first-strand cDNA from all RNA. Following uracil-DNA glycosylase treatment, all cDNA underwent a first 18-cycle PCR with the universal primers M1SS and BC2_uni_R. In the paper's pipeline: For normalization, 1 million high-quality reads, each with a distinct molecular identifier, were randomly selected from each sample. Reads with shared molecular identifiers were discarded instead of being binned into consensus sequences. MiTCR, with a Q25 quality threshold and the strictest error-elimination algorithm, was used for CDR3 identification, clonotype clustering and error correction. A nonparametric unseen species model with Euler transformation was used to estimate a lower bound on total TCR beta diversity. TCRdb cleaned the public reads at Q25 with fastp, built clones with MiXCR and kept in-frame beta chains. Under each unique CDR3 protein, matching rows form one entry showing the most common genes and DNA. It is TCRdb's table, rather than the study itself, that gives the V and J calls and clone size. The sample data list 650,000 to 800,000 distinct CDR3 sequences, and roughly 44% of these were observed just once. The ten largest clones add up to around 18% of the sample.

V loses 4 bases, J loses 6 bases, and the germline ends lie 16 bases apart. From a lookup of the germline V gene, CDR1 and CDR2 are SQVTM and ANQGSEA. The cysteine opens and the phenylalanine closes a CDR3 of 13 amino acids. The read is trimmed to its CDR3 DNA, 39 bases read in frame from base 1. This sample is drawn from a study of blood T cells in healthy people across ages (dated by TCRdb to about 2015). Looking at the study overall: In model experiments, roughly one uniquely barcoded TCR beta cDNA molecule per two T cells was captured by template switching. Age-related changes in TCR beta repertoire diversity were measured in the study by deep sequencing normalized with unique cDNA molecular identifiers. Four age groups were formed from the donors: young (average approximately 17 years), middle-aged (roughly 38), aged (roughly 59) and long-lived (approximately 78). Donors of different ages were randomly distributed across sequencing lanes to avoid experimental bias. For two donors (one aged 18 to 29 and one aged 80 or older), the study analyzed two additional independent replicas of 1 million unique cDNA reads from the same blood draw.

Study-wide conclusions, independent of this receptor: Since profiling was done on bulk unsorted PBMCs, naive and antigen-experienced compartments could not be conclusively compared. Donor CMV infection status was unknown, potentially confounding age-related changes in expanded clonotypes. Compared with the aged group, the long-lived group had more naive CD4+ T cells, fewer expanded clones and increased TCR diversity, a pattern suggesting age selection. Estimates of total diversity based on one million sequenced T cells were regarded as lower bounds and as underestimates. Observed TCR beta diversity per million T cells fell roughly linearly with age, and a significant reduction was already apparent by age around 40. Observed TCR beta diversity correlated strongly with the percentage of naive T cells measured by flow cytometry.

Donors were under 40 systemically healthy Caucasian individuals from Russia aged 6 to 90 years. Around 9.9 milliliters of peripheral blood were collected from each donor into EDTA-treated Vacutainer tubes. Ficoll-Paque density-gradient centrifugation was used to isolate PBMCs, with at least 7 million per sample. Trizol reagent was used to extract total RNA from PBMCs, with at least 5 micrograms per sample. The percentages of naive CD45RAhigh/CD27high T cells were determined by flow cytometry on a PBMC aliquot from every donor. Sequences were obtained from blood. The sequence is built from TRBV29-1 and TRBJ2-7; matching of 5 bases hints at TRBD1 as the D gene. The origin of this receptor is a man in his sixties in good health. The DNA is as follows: TGCAGCGTTGCCAAGGCAGGGAACCTCGAGCAGTACTTC. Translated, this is CSVAKAGNLEQYF.